Listed here are 21 T cell receptor beta chains from one sample, sequenced in a study of T cell repertoires in cytomegalovirus infection. MiXCR, applied by TCRdb to the reads, yields one record per CDR3 protein. The sample lists fewer than 300,000 distinct CDR3 sequences, 25% occurring once. Sequencing was performed on PBMCs. All receptors come from a human donor in good health (CMV status not recorded). Some clones in this sample may be carry-over from other donors' samples.

There are a few counts of this clonotype. This chain joins TRBV28 and TRBJ1-2; TRBD1 matches 8 bases. The V and J ends lost 6 bases and 6 bases, in that order; junction bases with no gene match: 12. Germline-derived CDR1 and CDR2 are MDHEN and SYDVKM. There are 15 residues in the CDR3. This CDR3 reads CASSLPRQGRDGYTF. CDR3 DNA sequence: TGTGCCAGCAGCCTCCCTAGACAGGGGCGGGATGGCTACACCTTC.

This sequence joins TRBV9 and TRBJ2-2; 8 nucleotides agree with TRBD1. The CDR3 covers 16 residues. V lost 3 bases, J lost 1 base, and 5 bases stayed unmatched. Germline CDR1 reads SGDLS; CDR2 reads YYNGEE. This CDR3 is CASSASGTGNTGELFF. CDR3 nucleotides: TGTGCCAGCAGCGCTTCCGGGACAGGGAACACCGGGGAGCTGTTTTTT. The variable domain in full, completed from reference TRBV9 and TRBJ2-2, reads DSGVTQTPKHLITATGQRVTLRCSPRSGDLSVYWYQQSLDQGLQFLIQYYNGEERAKGNILERFSAQQFPDLHSELNLSSLELGDSALYFCASSASGTGNTGELFFGEGSRLTVL.

This clonotype showed up many times. The V call is TRBV7-2, the J call TRBJ2-1; D is tentatively TRBD1 or TRBD2 (7 bases each). Germline V gene sequence: CDR1 SGHTA, CDR2 FQGNSA. Trimming took off 4 bases at V and 3 bases at J, with 16 bases between the two ends. The CDR3 is made up of 16 amino acids. The CDR3 reads CASSYKGGGGYNEQFF. The CDR3, as DNA: TGTGCCAGCAGCTATAAAGGGGGCGGGGGCTACAATGAGCAGTTCTTC.

This clonotype was detected only a few times. This chain joins TRBV11-2 and TRBJ2-5; 9 bases match TRBD1. The CDR3 contains 17 residues. CDR1 and CDR2 from the germline V gene are SGHAT and FQNNGV. V lost 3 bases to trimming and J lost 5 bases; unmatched junction nucleotides: 13. The CDR3 coding sequence is TGTGCCAGCAGCTTCTTGTCCCCGGGACAGGGATATGAGACCCAGTACTTC. Protein sequence: CASSFLSPGQGYETQYF.

This clonotype was found many times. V and J are TRBV11-2 and TRBJ2-7, with 8 positions matching TRBD1. The V gene's germline CDR1 is SGHAT and CDR2 FQNNGV. The CDR3 is made up of 15 amino acids. V lost 1 base, J lost 2 bases, and 4 bases stayed unmatched. The CDR3 DNA reads as TGTGCCAGCAGCTTAGCTGGACAGGGCGCCTACGAGCAGTACTTC. Translating it yields CASSLAGQGAYEQYF.

This rearrangement joins TRBV7-2 to TRBJ2-7; no reliable D call. V was clipped by 5 bases and J by 7 bases, with 12 bases between them. This CDR3 is built from 12 residues. Per the germline V gene, CDR1 is SGHTA and CDR2 is FQGNSA. The DNA of the CDR3 is TGTGCCAGCAGCACGAGACCCTTTGAGCAGTACTTC. Residues: CASSTRPFEQYF.

V is TRBV2 and J is TRBJ2-3, with D hard to call. Trimming took 3 bases from V and 1 from J, leaving 5 bases between them. The length of the CDR3 is 13 residues. Germline V gives CDR1 SNHLY, CDR2 FYNNEI. CDR3 sequence: CASSDAGTDTQYF. The CDR3 DNA is TGTGCCAGCAGTGACGCCGGCACAGATACGCAGTATTTT. Supplemented by reference TRBV2 and TRBJ2-3, the full variable domain reads EPEVTQTPSHQVTQMGQEVILRCVPISNHLYFYWYRQILGQKVEFLVSFYNNEISEKSEIFDDQFSVERPDGSNFTLKIRSTKLEDSAMYFCASSDAGTDTQYFGPGTRLTVL.

The chain uses TRBV11-2 and TRBJ2-7; possibly TRBD2 for D (6 bases). The length of the CDR3 is 14 residues. The V and J ends lost 5 bases and 3 bases respectively, with 14 bases between them. In germline, CDR1 is SGHAT, CDR2 FQNNGV. CDR3 bases: TGTGCCAGCAGCCAGCCGGGAGACAACTACGAGCAGTACTTC. Its protein product is CASSQPGDNYEQYF. The complete variable domain, with remaining parts taken from reference TRBV11-2 and TRBJ2-7, reads EAGVAQSPRYKIIEKRQSVAFWCNPISGHATLYWYQQILGQGPKLLIQFQNNGVVDDSQLPKDRFSAERLKGVDSTLKIQPAKLEDSAVYLCASSQPGDNYEQYFGPGTRLTVT.

The CDR3 sequence is CASSPGTDYNSPLHF. The CDR3 DNA reads as TGTGCCAGCAGCCCCGGGACAGACTATAATTCACCCCTCCACTTT. The rearrangement links TRBV5-6 to TRBJ1-6, with 7 bases identical to TRBD1. This CDR3 spans 15 amino acids. V gave up 4 bases and J gave up 3 bases; unmatched junction bases: 4. The germline V gene encodes CDR1 SGHDT and CDR2 YYEEEE. Full variable domain (missing parts from reference TRBV5-6 and TRBJ1-6): DAGVTQSPTHLIKTRGQQVTLRCSPKSGHDTVSWYQQALGQGPQFIFQYYEEEERQRGNFPDRFSGHQFPNYSSELNVNALLLGDSALYLCASSPGTDYNSPLHFGNGTRLTVT.

This clonotype was found a few times. The chain has TRBV6-4 and TRBJ2-7, with 7 bases aligning to TRBD1. The ends lost 3 bases at V and 2 bases at J; junction bases unmatched: 7. Germline V lookup: CDR1 MRHNA, CDR2 SNTAGT. The CDR3 totals 15 residues. The CDR3, as DNA: TGTGCCAGCAGTGAGCGGACAGGAGCTGCCTACGAGCAGTACTTC. It codes for CASSERTGAAYEQYF.

Only a few counts were recorded for this clonotype. This sequence joins TRBV12-3 or TRBV12-4 and TRBJ2-7, with a tentative D call TRBD1 (5 bases). This CDR3 has 14 residues. The V end was cut by 2 bases, the J end by 5 bases, with 13 bases between. Written as DNA, the CDR3 is TGTGCCAGCAGTTTAACAGGAGTTTCCCACGAGCAGTACTTC. Its protein product is CASSLTGVSHEQYF.

This sequence joins TRBV7-9 and TRBJ1-1; 9 nucleotides line up with TRBD1. This CDR3 is built from 14 residues. After removal of 6 bases from V and 5 bases from J, the junction contained 7 bases not matched to a gene. Per the germline V gene, CDR1 is SEHNR and CDR2 is FQNEAQ (reference sequence). The CDR3 coding sequence is TGTGCCAGCAGAAGCGACAGGGGGGGGACTGAAGCTTTCTTT. Encoded protein: CASRSDRGGTEAFF.

This clonotype has just a few counts. The chain employs TRBV7-9 and TRBJ1-4; no reliable D call. CDR1 is SEHNR and CDR2 is FQNEAQ in the germline V gene (reference sequence). V dropped 5 bases and J dropped 5 bases, with 15 bases sitting between them. The length of the CDR3 is 15 residues. CDR3 loop: CASSPPGLKNEKLFF. CDR3 in DNA: TGTGCCAGCAGCCCTCCCGGACTAAAAAATGAAAAACTGTTTTTT.

This clonotype has only a few counts. This rearrangement joins TRBV9 to TRBJ2-2; D gene uncertain. V gave up 0 bases and J gave up 7 bases, with 4 bases separating them. CDR3 size: 12 residues. The germline CDR1 and CDR2 sequences are SGDLS and YYNGEE. Written as DNA, the CDR3 is TGTGCCAGCAGCGTAGAGGTCGGGGAGCTGTTTTTT. Its translation is CASSVEVGELFF.

Comment on this clonotype: A clone one base away is much larger, so this may be a read error. Likely a read error: the CDR3 ends without its conserved phenylalanine or tryptophan. The chain uses TRBV28 and TRBJ1-1; the D gene is possibly TRBD1 (6 bases). CDR1 is MDHEN, CDR2 SYDVKM, per germline. The CDR3 covers 14 residues. V dropped 7 bases and J dropped 0 bases, with 12 bases sitting between them. The CDR3: CASIAGAMNTEAFL. The CDR3, as DNA: TGTGCCAGCATCGCAGGGGCGATGAACACTGAAGCTTTCCTT.

This clonotype was counted a few times. This chain uses TRBV27 with TRBJ2-2; D possibly corresponds to TRBD2 (5 bases). This CDR3 is built from 14 residues. V was clipped by 4 bases and J by 6 bases, with 12 bases between them. The germline V gene has CDR1 MNHEY and CDR2 SMNVEV (reference sequence). The CDR3 is CASSSTRAAGELFF. The CDR3 bases are TGTGCCAGCAGTTCCACTAGAGCGGCCGGGGAGCTGTTTTTT.

This clonotype was observed a handful of times. This chain uses TRBV24-1 with TRBJ2-2, with D perhaps TRBD1 (6 bases). Looked up from germline, CDR1 is KGHDR and CDR2 is SFDVKD. The CDR3 contains 15 residues. The V end was cut by 4 bases, the J end by 2 bases, with 10 bases between. CDR3 loop: CATSETGHNTGELFF. The DNA of the CDR3 is TGTGCCACCAGTGAAACGGGACATAACACCGGGGAGCTGTTTTTT.

This clonotype was counted between two and nine times. V is TRBV29-1 and J is TRBJ2-3; D possibly uses TRBD1 or TRBD2 (5 bases each). V shed 5 bases and J shed 1 base, with 16 bases lying between them. The CDR3 has 15 amino acids. CDR1 is SQVTM and CDR2 is ANQGSEA in the germline V gene. The CDR3 nucleotides read TGCAGCGTTCGTAGCTCCCCGGGGCGCACAGATACGCAGTATTTT. Its protein is CSVRSSPGRTDTQYF.

The chain joins TRBV6-1 to TRBJ2-1, with 13 positions matching TRBD2. Looked up from germline, CDR1 is MNHNS and CDR2 is SASEGT. Losses at the gene ends were 8 bases for V and 9 bases for J; bases not matched to a gene: 13. This CDR3 comprises 16 residues. This CDR3 is CASSRPTSGGSGEQFF. CDR3 in DNA: TGTGCCAGCTCCCGCCCGACTAGCGGGGGGTCTGGTGAGCAGTTCTTC.

The CDR3 loop reads CASKTLAETTDTQYF. As DNA, the CDR3 is TGTGCCAGCAAAACATTAGCGGAGACCACAGATACGCAGTATTTT. The chain is built from TRBV6-2 or TRBV6-3 and TRBJ2-3; TRBD2 might be the D (6 bases). Germline CDR1 reads MNHEY; CDR2 reads SVGEGT. V dropped 7 bases and J dropped 2 bases, with 16 bases sitting between them. The CDR3 contains 15 residues.

J is TRBJ2-3 and V is TRBV7-9; D remains unclear. The CDR3 loop spans 13 amino acids. V was clipped by 8 bases and J by 0 bases, with 9 bases between them. Germline V gene data show CDR1 as SEHNR and CDR2 as FQNEAQ (reference sequence). The CDR3 is CASPIPSTDTQYF. The CDR3 DNA follows: TGTGCCAGCCCGATACCTAGCACAGATACGCAGTATTTT.